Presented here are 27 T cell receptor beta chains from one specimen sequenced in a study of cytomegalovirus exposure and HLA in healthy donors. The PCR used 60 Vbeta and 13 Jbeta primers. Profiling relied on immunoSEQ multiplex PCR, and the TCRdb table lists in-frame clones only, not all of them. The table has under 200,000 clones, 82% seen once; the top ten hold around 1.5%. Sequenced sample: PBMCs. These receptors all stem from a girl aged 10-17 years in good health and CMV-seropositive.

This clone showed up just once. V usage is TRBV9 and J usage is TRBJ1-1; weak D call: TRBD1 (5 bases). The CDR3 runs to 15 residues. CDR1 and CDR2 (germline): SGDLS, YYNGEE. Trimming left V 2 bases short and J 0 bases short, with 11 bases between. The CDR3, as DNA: TGTGCCAGCAGCGTTTCGACAGTCATGAACACTGAAGCTTTCTTT. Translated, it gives CASSVSTVMNTEAFF.

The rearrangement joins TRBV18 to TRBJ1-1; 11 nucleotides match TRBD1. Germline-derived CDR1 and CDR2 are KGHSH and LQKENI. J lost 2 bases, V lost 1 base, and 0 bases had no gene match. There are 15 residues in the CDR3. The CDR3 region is CASSPRTGGNTEAFF. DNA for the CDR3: TGTGCCAGCTCACCACGGACAGGGGGCAACACTGAAGCTTTCTTT.

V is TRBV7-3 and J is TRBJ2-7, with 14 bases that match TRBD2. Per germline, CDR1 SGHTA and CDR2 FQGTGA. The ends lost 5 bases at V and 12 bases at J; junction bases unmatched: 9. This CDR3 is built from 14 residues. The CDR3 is CASSLGTSGSPWYF. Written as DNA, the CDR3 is TGTGCCAGCAGCCTCGGGACTAGCGGGAGTCCCTGGTACTTC.

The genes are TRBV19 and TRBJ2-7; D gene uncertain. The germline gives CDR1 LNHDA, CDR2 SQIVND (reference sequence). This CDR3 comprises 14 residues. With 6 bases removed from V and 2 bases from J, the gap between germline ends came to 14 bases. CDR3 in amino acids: CASSPPDGTYEQYF. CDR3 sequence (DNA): TGTGCCAGTAGCCCTCCCGATGGCACCTACGAGCAGTACTTC.

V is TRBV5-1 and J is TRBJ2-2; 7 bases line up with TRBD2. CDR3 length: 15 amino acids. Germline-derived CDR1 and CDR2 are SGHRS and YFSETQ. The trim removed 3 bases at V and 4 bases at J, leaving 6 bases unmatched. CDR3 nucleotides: TGCGCCAGCAGCTCTGGGGACTATTTCACCGGGGAGCTGTTTTTT. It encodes CASSSGDYFTGELFF.

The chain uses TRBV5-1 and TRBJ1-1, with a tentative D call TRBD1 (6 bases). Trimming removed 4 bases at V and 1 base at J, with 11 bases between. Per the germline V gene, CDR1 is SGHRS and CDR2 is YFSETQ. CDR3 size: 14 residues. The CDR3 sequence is CASSNRVGNTEAFF. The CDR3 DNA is TGCGCCAGCAGCAACAGGGTGGGGAACACTGAAGCTTTCTTT.

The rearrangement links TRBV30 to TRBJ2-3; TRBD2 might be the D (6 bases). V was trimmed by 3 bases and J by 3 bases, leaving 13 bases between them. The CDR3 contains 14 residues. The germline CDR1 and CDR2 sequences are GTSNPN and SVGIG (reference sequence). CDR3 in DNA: TGTGCCTGGAGAGAGGAGGGGCTGACAGATACGCAGTATTTT. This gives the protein CAWREEGLTDTQYF.

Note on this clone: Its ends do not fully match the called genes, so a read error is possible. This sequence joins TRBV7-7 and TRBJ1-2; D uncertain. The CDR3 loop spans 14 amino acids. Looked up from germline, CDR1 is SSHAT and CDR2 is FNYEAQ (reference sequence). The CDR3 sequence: CASSLSGSNYGYTF. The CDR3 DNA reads TGTGCTAGCAGCTTATCAGGATCTAACTATGGCTACACCTTC.

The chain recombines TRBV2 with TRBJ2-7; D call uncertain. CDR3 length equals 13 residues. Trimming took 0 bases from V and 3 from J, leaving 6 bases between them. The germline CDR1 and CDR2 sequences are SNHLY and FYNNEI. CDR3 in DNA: TGTGCCAGCAGTGAAGCGGCAGGCTACGAGCAGTACTTC. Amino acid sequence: CASSEAAGYEQYF. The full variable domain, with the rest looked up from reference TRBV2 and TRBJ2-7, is EPEVTQTPSHQVTQMGQEVILRCVPISNHLYFYWYRQILGQKVEFLVSFYNNEISEKSEIFDDQFSVERPDGSNFTLKIRSTKLEDSAMYFCASSEAAGYEQYFGPGTRLTVT.

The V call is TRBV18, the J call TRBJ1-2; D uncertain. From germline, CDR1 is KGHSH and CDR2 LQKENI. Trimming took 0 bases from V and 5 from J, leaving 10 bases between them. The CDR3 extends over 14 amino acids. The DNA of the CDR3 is TGTGCCAGCTCACCACCCAGTCGGAGGTATGGCTACACCTTC. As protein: CASSPPSRRYGYTF.

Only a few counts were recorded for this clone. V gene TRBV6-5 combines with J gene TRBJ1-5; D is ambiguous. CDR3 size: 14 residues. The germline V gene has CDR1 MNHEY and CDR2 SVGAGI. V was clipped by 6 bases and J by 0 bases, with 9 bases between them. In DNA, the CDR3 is TGTGCCAGCAGCTACAGCTATAGCAATCAGCCCCAGCATTTT. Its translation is CASSYSYSNQPQHF.

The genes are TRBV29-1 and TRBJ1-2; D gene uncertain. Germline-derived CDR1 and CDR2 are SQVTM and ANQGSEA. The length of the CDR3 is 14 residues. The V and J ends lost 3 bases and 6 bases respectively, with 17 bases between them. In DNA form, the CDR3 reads TGCAGCGTTGAGGGGATTGGTTGGAGGGATGGCTACACCTTC. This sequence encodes CSVEGIGWRDGYTF. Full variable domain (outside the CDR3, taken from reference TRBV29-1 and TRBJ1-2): SAVISQKPSRDICQRGTSLTIQCQVDSQVTMMFWYRQQPGQSLTLIATANQGSEATYESGFVIDKFPISRPNLTFSTLTVSNMSPEDSSIYLCSVEGIGWRDGYTFGSGTRLTVV.

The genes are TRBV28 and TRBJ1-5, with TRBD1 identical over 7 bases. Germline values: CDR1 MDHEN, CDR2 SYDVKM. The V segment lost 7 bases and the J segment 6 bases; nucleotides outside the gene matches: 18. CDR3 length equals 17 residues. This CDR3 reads CASTLGGLQEGSQPQHF. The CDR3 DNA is TGTGCCAGCACTCTAGGGGGCTTACAGGAGGGAAGTCAGCCCCAGCATTTT.

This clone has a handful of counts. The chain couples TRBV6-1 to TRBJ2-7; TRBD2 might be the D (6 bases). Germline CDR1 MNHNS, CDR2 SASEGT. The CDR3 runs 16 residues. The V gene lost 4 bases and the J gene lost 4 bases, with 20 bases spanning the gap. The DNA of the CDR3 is TGTGCCAGCAGTGCTCCCGCCTCGAAGGGGACTTACGAGCAGTACTTC. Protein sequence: CASSAPASKGTYEQYF.

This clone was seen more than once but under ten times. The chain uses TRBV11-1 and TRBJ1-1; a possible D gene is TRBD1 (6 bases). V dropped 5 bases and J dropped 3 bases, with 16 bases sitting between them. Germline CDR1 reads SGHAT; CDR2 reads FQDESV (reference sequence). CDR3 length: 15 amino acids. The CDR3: CASSPRGNSDTEAFF. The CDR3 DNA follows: TGTGCCAGCAGCCCCAGGGGTAATAGCGACACTGAAGCTTTCTTT.

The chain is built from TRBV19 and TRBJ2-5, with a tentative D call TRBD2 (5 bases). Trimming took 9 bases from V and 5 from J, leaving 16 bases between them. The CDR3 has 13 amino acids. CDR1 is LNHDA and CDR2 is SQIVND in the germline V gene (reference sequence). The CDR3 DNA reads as TGTGCCAGCGGCATTTCATGGGAGGAGACCCAGTACTTC. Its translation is CASGISWEETQYF. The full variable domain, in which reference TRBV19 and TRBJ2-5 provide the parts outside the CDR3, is DGGITQSPKYLFRKEGQNVTLSCEQNLNHDAMYWYRQDPGQGLRLIYYSQIVNDFQKGDIAEGYSVSREKKESFPLTVTSAQKNPTAFYLCASGISWEETQYFGPGTRLLVL.

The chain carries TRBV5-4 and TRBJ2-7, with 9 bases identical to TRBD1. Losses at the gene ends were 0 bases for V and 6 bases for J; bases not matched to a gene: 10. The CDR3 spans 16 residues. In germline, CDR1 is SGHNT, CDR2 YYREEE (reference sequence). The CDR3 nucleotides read TGTGCCAGCAGCTTGGATGGCGGGACAGGGTACCGCGAGCAGTACTTC. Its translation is CASSLDGGTGYREQYF. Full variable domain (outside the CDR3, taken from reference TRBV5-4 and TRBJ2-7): ETGVTQSPTHLIKTRGQQVTLRCSSQSGHNTVSWYQQALGQGPQFIFQYYREEENGRGNFPPRFSGLQFPNYSSELNVNALELDDSALYLCASSLDGGTGYREQYFGPGTRLTVT.

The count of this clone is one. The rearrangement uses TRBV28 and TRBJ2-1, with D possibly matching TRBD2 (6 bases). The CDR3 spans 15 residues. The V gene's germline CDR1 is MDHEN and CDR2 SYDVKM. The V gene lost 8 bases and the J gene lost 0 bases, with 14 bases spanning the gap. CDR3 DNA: TGTGCCAGCGGCCCCGGGACTCGCTCCTACAATGAGCAGTTCTTC. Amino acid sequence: CASGPGTRSYNEQFF.

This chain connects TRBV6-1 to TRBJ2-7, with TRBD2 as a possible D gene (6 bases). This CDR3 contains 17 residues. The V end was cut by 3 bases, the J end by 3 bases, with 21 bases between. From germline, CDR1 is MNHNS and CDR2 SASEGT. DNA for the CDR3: TGTGCCAGCAGTGATCGTAGCGGTTCGTCCGGATTCTACGAGCAGTACTTC. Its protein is CASSDRSGSSGFYEQYF.

CDR3 DNA: TGTGCCAGCAGTTATAGAAGCTCTGGAAACACCATATATTTT. This translates into CASSYRSSGNTIYF. This chain connects TRBV6-6 to TRBJ1-3; D remains ambiguous. The germline V gene encodes CDR1 MNHNY and CDR2 SVGAGI (reference sequence). This CDR3 region has 14 residues. Between the trimmed V and J ends, which lost 3 bases and 0 bases, there was a span of 6 bases.

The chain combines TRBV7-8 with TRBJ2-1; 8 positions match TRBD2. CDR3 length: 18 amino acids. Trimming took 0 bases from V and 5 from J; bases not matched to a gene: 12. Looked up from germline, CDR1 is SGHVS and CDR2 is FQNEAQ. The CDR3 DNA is TGTGCCAGCAGCTTAGCGCTCGCGGGGGGCGAGCTTAACAATGAGCAGTTCTTC. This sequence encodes CASSLALAGGELNNEQFF.

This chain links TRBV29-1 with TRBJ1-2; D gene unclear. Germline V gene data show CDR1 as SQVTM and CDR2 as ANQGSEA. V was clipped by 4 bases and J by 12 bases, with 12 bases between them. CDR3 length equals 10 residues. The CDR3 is CSVGGRSNTF. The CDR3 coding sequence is TGCAGCGTTGGTGGTCGGAGTAACACCTTC. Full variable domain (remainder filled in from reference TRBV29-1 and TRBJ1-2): SAVISQKPSRDICQRGTSLTIQCQVDSQVTMMFWYRQQPGQSLTLIATANQGSEATYESGFVIDKFPISRPNLTFSTLTVSNMSPEDSSIYLCSVGGRSNTFGSGTRLTVV.

This chain's CDR3 is CASSFHGTPNNEQFF. The CDR3 region has the DNA TGTGCCAGCAGTTTCCACGGGACACCCAACAATGAGCAGTTCTTC. The chain combines TRBV28 with TRBJ2-1, with D tentatively TRBD1 (6 bases). The CDR3 totals 15 residues. V was pared by 3 bases and J by 5 bases, with 14 bases between. CDR1 MDHEN and CDR2 SYDVKM come from the germline V gene.

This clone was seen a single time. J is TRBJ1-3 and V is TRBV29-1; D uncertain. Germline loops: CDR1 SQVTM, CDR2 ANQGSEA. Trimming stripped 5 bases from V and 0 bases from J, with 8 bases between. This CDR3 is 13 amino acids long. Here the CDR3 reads CSVIPSSGNTIYF. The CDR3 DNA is TGCAGCGTTATCCCTAGCTCTGGAAACACCATATATTTT.

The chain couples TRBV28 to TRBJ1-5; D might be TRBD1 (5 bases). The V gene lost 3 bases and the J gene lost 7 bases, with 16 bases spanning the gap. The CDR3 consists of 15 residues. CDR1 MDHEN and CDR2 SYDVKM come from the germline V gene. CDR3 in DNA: TGTGCCAGCAGTTTTATCATAGGGGTGGAACAGCCCCAGCATTTT. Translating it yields CASSFIIGVEQPQHF. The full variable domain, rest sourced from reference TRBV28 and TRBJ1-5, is DVKVTQSSRYLVKRTGEKVFLECVQDMDHENMFWYRQDPGLGLRLIYFSYDVKMKEKGDIPEGYSVSREKKERFSLILESASTNQTSMYLCASSFIIGVEQPQHFGDGTRLSIL.

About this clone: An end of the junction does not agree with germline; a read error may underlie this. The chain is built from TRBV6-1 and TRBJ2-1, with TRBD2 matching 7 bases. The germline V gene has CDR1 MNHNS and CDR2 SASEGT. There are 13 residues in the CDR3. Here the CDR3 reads CASREDGLGPPFF. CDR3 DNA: TGTGCCAGCAGAGAAGACGGACTAGGACCTCCGTTCTTC.

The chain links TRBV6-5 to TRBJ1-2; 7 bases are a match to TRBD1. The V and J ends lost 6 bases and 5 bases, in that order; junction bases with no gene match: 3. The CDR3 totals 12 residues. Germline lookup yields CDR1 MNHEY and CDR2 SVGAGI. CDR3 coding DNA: TGTGCCAGCAGGCTACAGGGGTATGGCTACACCTTC. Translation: CASRLQGYGYTF.